These T cell receptor beta chains were read from a single sample in a study of blood T cells in healthy people across ages. TCRdb called the 5' RACE reads again in MiXCR, with one record for every CDR3 protein. This repertoire shows 850,000 to 1,000,000 distinct CDR3 sequences, roughly 51% found once; its top ten account for 20% to 25%. Sequenced input: blood. These receptors all stem from a woman aged 55-69 years in good health. CDR3s leave out the opening cysteine and the closing phenylalanine or tryptophan. Each record gives: clone size, V gene, CDR3 protein. Size is stated for part of the rows, as once, few or many counts, or as a class when the clone is expanded.

size: -; V: TRBV27; CDR3: ASSLGVVGNEQY
size: many; V: TRBV27; CDR3: TSGRAGETQY
size: -; V: TRBV7-2; CDR3: ASSQVRQGNYEQY
size: -; V: TRBV5-1; CDR3: ASSRTGVSSSYEQY
size: -; V: TRBV10-3; CDR3: AIGGSWEETQY
size: -; V: TRBV28; CDR3: ASSYASGSPYEQY
size: -; V: TRBV28; CDR3: ASSLTAIAKNIQY
size: -; V: TRBV10-2; CDR3: ATQEGQIYEQY
size: -; V: TRBV9; CDR3: ASSLTGTSGDVSYNEQF
size: -; V: TRBV12-3/TRBV12-4; CDR3: ASSDPGEHTDTQY
size: -; V: TRBV6-1; CDR3: ASSAVYNEQF
size: few; V: TRBV28; CDR3: ASSFPVREQF
size: -; V: TRBV10-1; CDR3: ASSRGTGAHEQY
size: few; V: TRBV27; CDR3: ASSPTNRGRGRNGYT
size: -; V: TRBV10-3; CDR3: AISGLHEGFSYNEQF
size: few; V: TRBV30; CDR3: AWTVEPTIGYT
size: -; V: TRBV12-3/TRBV12-4; CDR3: ASSSSEQY
size: -; V: TRBV2; CDR3: ASSPETSGSNEQY
size: -; V: TRBV20-1; CDR3: SAIRGPYGNEQF
size: -; V: TRBV2; CDR3: ASSELQDRSYEQY
size: once; V: TRBV5-1; CDR3: ASGTGTTNTEAF
size: -; V: TRBV28; CDR3: ASSSPSGAPNYGYT
size: -; V: TRBV5-1; CDR3: ARAGPLASYNEQF
size: few; V: TRBV20-1; CDR3: SASLAGLYEQY
size: few; V: TRBV7-9; CDR3: ASSSPQGGAPQETQY
size: few; V: TRBV4-2; CDR3: ASSQDLGVINIQY
size: -; V: TRBV5-1; CDR3: ASSLVGGSLYEQY